What follows is one TCR beta chain and its context. This clonotype showed up just a few times. There is no known antigen for this receptor. One base away there is no much larger clone; base qualities are not given. The donors were roughly 40 Caucasian individuals from Russia, aged 6 to 90 years, who were systemically healthy. Each donor gave ten milliliters of peripheral blood, collected into EDTA-treated Vacutainer tubes. Ficoll-Paque density-gradient centrifugation was used to isolate PBMCs, with at least 6 million per sample. Trizol reagent was used to extract total RNA from the PBMCs, yielding at least 6 micrograms per sample. The percentages of naive CD45RAhigh/CD27high T cells were determined by flow cytometry on a PBMC aliquot from every donor. The method was 5' RACE. The second PCR ran for roughly 7 to 12 cycles and used a J-beta primer mix along with a sample-barcoded 5' primer. A template-switch 5' adaptor carrying 12 random nucleotides introduced a unique molecular identifier onto each TCR beta cDNA molecule. Each sample yielded at least 2.5 million CDR3-containing paired-end reads. First-strand cDNA was synthesized from all RNA with the Mint cDNA synthesis kit, primed by a TRBC-specific oligonucleotide. Following uracil-DNA glycosylase treatment, a first 18-cycle PCR with universal primers M1SS and BC2_uni_R was performed on all cDNA. As for how the authors treated the data: For normalization, 1 million high-quality reads were randomly selected from each sample, with every read carrying a distinct molecular identifier. Reads sharing molecular identifiers were discarded rather than binned into consensus sequences. CDR3 identification, clonotype clustering and error correction used MiTCR with a Q25 quality threshold and the strictest error-elimination algorithm. Lower-bound total TCR beta diversity was estimated with a nonparametric unseen species model using Euler transformation. The public reads were quality trimmed at Q25 with fastp and then assembled into clones with MiXCR by TCRdb, keeping productive beta chains. When rows share a CDR3 protein, they turn into one entry using the most common DNA and genes. The V and J calls come from TCRdb's annotation, not from the publication. The sample includes around 1,800,000 distinct CDR3 sequences, with roughly 43% observed a single time. 20% to 25% of the sample rests with the top ten.

CDR1 and CDR2, looked up from the germline V gene (reference sequence), are MNHNY and SVGAGI. The CDR3 numbers 14 residues from cysteine through phenylalanine. Kept here is only the CDR3 DNA, which spans 42 bases and is read in frame from base 1. Deletion took 3 bases off V and 2 bases off J, with a span of 10 bases between the germline ends. This specimen comes from a study of blood T cells in healthy people across ages (dated by TCRdb to 2013 to 2016). Turning to the overall study: In model experiments, roughly one uniquely barcoded TCR beta cDNA molecule per two T cells was captured by template switching. The study measured age-related changes in TCR beta repertoire diversity using deep sequencing normalized with unique cDNA molecular identifiers. Four age groups were formed from the donors: young (average about 15 years), middle-aged (around 41), aged (approximately 60) and long-lived (around 82). To avoid experimental bias, donors of different ages were distributed randomly across sequencing lanes. Using the same blood draw, the study looked at two additional independent replicas of 1 million unique cDNA reads for two donors, one aged 18 to 30 and the other aged 80 or older. The research as a whole found: The percentage of naive T cells measured by flow cytometry correlated strongly with observed TCR beta diversity. Because donor CMV infection status was unknown, age-related changes in expanded clonotypes were potentially confounded. Compared with the aged group, more naive CD4+ T cells, fewer expanded clones and increased TCR diversity were shown by the long-lived group, suggesting age selection. Total diversity estimates from one million sequenced T cells were considered lower bounds and underestimates. Because profiling used bulk unsorted PBMCs, naive and antigen-experienced compartments could not be compared conclusively. As age increased, observed TCR beta diversity per million T cells dropped in a roughly linear way, and a significant reduction was already evident by age 40.

The sequence was obtained from a human donor in good health. The sample taken for sequencing was blood. In this chain, TRBV6-6 is recombined with TRBJ1-2, with the identity of the D gene unclear. CDR3 loop: CASSYLEANYGYTF. The base sequence is TGTGCCAGCAGTTATCTGGAGGCAAACTATGGCTACACCTTC.